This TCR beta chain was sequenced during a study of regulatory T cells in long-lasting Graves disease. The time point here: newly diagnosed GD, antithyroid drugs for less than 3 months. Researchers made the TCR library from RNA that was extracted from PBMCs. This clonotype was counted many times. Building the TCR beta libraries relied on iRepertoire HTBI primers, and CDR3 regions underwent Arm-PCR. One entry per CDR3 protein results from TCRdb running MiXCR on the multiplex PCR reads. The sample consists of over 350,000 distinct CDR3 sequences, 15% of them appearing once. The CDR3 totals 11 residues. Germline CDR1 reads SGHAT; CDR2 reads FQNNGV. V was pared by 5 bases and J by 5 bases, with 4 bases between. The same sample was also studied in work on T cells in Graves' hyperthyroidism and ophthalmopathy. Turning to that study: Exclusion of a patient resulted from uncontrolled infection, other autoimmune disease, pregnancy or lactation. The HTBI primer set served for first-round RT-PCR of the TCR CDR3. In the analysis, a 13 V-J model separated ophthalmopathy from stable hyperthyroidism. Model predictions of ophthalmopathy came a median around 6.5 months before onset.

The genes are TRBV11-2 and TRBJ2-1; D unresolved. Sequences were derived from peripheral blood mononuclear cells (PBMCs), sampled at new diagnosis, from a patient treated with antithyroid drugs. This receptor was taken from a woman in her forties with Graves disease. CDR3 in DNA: TGTGCCAGCAGCCCAAACAATGAGCAGTTCTTC. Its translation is CASSPNNEQFF. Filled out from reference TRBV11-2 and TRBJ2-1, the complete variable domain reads EAGVAQSPRYKIIEKRQSVAFWCNPISGHATLYWYQQILGQGPKLLIQFQNNGVVDDSQLPKDRFSAERLKGVDSTLKIQPAKLEDSAVYLCASSPNNEQFFGPGTRLTVL.